These 3 T cell receptor beta chains came from one sample sequenced in a study of Graves' ophthalmopathy and Graves' hyperthyroidism (dated by TCRdb to 2016 to 2019). TCRdb shows the sequencer as Illumina HiSeq 2000. TCR beta CDR3 regions were amplified from RNA transcripts for repertoire sequencing. The first round was an RT-PCR using HTBI primers with the Qiagen OneStep RT-PCR kit, and this first round was followed by a second-round multiplex PCR, then size selection and purification. TCRdb reanalyzed the raw reads on its own, using fastp at Q25 for trimming and MiXCR for clone calling, and kept in-frame beta chains. Rows matching on CDR3 protein sequence are summarized as one entry with the most common DNA and genes. This sample gives 20,000 to 30,000 distinct CDR3 sequences in total; 48% of them show up just once. Of the sample, approximately 7% falls within the top ten clones. Sequencing was done on a sample of peripheral blood. Source of these receptors: an adult woman with stable Graves' hyperthyroidism.

The table lists this clonotype with many counts. V is TRBV27 and J is TRBJ1-5; the D gene is possibly TRBD1 (6 bases). CDR1 is MNHEY and CDR2 is SMNVEV in the germline V gene (reference sequence). The CDR3 runs to 15 residues. With 6 bases removed from V and 0 bases from J, the gap between germline ends came to 12 bases. CDR3 nucleotide sequence: TGTGCCAGCAGAAGGGGGGACTCTAGCAATCAGCCCCAGCATTTT. Its translation: CASRRGDSSNQPQHF.

This clonotype has ten or more counts. The chain couples TRBV11-2 to TRBJ1-2, with a possible D match to TRBD1 (5 bases). In germline, CDR1 is SGHAT, CDR2 FQNNGV. The ends were cut back, 5 bases at V and 3 bases at J, with 22 bases in the middle. This CDR3 has 17 residues. The CDR3 loop reads CASSTPRRGLGDYGYTF. In DNA form, the CDR3 reads TGTGCCAGCAGCACACCCCGACGAGGGTTGGGGGACTATGGCTACACCTTC.

This clonotype is categorized as medium-sized. This chain connects TRBV5-8 to TRBJ2-7; tentative D call: TRBD1 (5 bases). CDR1 and CDR2 (germline): SGHTS, YDEGEE. This CDR3 has 14 amino acids. V lost 0 bases, J lost 2 bases, and 9 bases lay in between. In nucleotides, the CDR3 is TGTGCCAGCAGCTTGGGCAGGGTTCCCTACGAGCAGTACTTC. It yields the protein CASSLGRVPYEQYF.